The subject of this entry is one T cell receptor beta chain. The record originates from a study of OX40 agonist ivuxolimab in advanced cancers. Study summary: Earlier anti-PD-1, anti-PD-L1 or anti-CTLA-4 therapy was permitted; roughly 37% had received some. Among those treated, three patients had partial responses, one with hepatocellular carcinoma and two with cutaneous melanoma.

The germline CDR1 and CDR2 sequences are KGHSH and LQKENI. The CDR3 runs 15 residues. The ends lost 0 bases at V and 6 bases at J; junction bases unmatched: 5. Here immunoSEQ multiplex PCR was the method, and the copy in TCRdb shows in-frame clones only, minus some. The sample carries 70,000 to 90,000 clones, nearly 85% recorded once. The chain employs TRBV18 and TRBJ2-1; TRBD2 matches at 7 bases. The sequence derives from an adult with an advanced solid tumor such as melanoma, head and neck, liver or kidney cancer. Source: CD4+ or CD8+ T cells sorted from blood, taken in a trial of the OX40 agonist ivuxolimab. This CDR3 is CASSPPGAGANEQFF. CDR3 DNA sequence: TGTGCCAGCTCACCACCGGGCGCGGGAGCCAATGAGCAGTTCTTC. Full variable domain (rest looked up from reference TRBV18 and TRBJ2-1): NAGVMQNPRHLVRRRGQEARLRCSPMKGHSHVYWYRQLPEEGLKFMVYLQKENIIDESGMPKERFSAEFPKEGPSILRIQQVVRGDSAAYFCASSPPGAGANEQFFGPGTRLTVL.